This T cell receptor beta chain derives from a study of patients and donors after allogeneic stem cell transplantation. TCRdb analysed the RT-PCR reads with MiXCR anew, one entry per CDR3 protein. The sample holds roughly 230,000 distinct CDR3 sequences, 13% to 15% seen once. The CDR3 covers 15 residues. With V trimmed by 4 bases and J by 7 bases, 8 bases remained unmatched. Germline CDR1 and CDR2: SGHRS and YFSETQ. A few counts support this clonotype. The chain couples TRBV5-1 to TRBJ2-1, with 10 bases aligning to TRBD2. The clonotype originates from a human donor who was either an allogeneic HSCT recipient or a stem cell or donor lymphocyte infusion donor (not recorded which). It is not recorded whose cells these are; they may come from a transplant donor. The source material was blood, either unsorted or a sorted T cell fraction (not recorded which). CDR3 in amino acids: CASSLQRGGKNEQFF. For the CDR3, the DNA is TGCGCCAGCAGCCTGCAGCGGGGGGGCAAAAATGAGCAGTTCTTC.